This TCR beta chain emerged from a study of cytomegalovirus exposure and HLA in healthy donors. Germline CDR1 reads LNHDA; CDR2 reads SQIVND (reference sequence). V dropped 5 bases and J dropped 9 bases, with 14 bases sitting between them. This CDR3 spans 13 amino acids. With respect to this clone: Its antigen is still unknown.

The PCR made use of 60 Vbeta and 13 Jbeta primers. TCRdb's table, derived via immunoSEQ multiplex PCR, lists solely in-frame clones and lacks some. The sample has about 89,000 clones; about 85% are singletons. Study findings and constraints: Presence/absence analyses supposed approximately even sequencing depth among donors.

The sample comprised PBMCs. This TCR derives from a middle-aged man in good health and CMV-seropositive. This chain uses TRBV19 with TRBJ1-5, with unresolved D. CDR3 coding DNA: TGTGCCAGTAGTGGAGGAGGGTATAGGCCCCAGCATTTT. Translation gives CASSGGGYRPQHF.